One and the same sample provided the 31 T cell receptor beta chains below, sequenced in a study of shared clonotypes between healthy human individuals. Produced via immunoSEQ multiplex PCR; TCRdb's table is partial and in-frame only. The sample lists 700,000 to 950,000 clones; about 96% were seen once. CD45RO-negative, CCR7-selected cells formed the naive CD8 fraction, which excluded terminally differentiated effector memory CD45RA+ cells. The sample consisted of naive CD8+ T cells sorted from blood. The receptor source for this set is a man younger than 45 in good health.

This clone was seen only once. The chain combines TRBV5-6 with TRBJ1-5; 8 nucleotides match TRBD1. The CDR3 has 16 amino acids. Germline V CDR1 and CDR2: SGHDT, YYEEEE. The J segment lost 5 bases and the V segment lost 0 bases, leaving 7 bases of the junction unmatched. The CDR3 DNA is TGTGCCAGCAGCTTGGCCGGGACAGGACCTTATCAGCCCCAGCATTTT. Translation gives CASSLAGTGPYQPQHF.

The chain recombines TRBV20-1 with TRBJ2-7; D possibly corresponds to TRBD2 (6 bases). The CDR3 has 11 residues. Germline-derived CDR1 and CDR2 are DFQATT and SNEGSKA (reference sequence). The CDR3 here is CNPRREYEQYF. The CDR3, as DNA: TGCAACCCCCGACGGGAGTACGAGCAGTACTTC.

The table lists this clone with a count of one. The chain carries TRBV6-5 and TRBJ1-1; D remains unclear. CDR1 and CDR2 (germline): MNHEY, SVGAGI. Trimming pared 4 bases from V and 1 base from J, leaving 7 bases between. The CDR3 loop spans 13 amino acids. The CDR3: CASSFQPNTEAFF. The CDR3 DNA follows: TGTGCCAGCAGTTTCCAACCGAACACTGAAGCTTTCTTT.

The chain couples TRBV9 to TRBJ2-1; tentative D call: TRBD1 (7 bases). The germline CDR1 and CDR2 sequences are SGDLS and YYNGEE. The CDR3 runs 15 residues. V was trimmed by 4 bases and J by 4 bases, leaving 15 bases between them. In DNA, the CDR3 is TGTGCCAGCAGCCCAGGGGGGACAGATTACAATGAGCAGTTCTTC. It codes for CASSPGGTDYNEQFF.

The chain combines TRBV28 with TRBJ1-5; unclear D gene. This CDR3 is 14 amino acids long. From germline, CDR1 is MDHEN and CDR2 SYDVKM. The V end was cut by 6 bases, the J end by 5 bases, with 14 bases between. The CDR3 DNA reads TGTGCCAGCAGATACTCCGCGGCCCATCAGCCCCAGCATTTT. It is translated as CASRYSAAHQPQHF.

The V call is TRBV27, the J call TRBJ2-1; D uncertain. In germline, CDR1 is MNHEY, CDR2 SMNVEV (reference sequence). Trimming pared 6 bases from V and 0 bases from J, leaving 9 bases between. This CDR3 is 14 amino acids long. CDR3 amino acids: CASSRKSSYNEQFF. In nucleotides, the CDR3 is TGTGCCAGCAGCCGCAAGAGCTCCTACAATGAGCAGTTCTTC.

This clone was seen only once. The chain carries TRBV11-2 and TRBJ1-1, with D perhaps matching TRBD1 (5 bases). The CDR3 covers 14 residues. CDR1 and CDR2 (germline): SGHAT, FQNNGV. Between the trimmed V and J ends, which lost 6 bases and 0 bases, there was a span of 11 bases. The CDR3 sequence is CASRPGTMNTEAFF. The DNA for the CDR3 is TGTGCCAGCAGACCAGGGACCATGAACACTGAAGCTTTCTTT.

This clone appeared a single time. The chain recombines TRBV4-3 with TRBJ2-7; the D gene is possibly TRBD2 (6 bases). Trimming took 0 bases from V and 1 from J, leaving 10 bases between them. CDR3 length equals 15 residues. The germline V gene has CDR1 LGHNA and CDR2 YSLEER. The CDR3 sequence is CASSQDLRGSYEQYF. The DNA of the CDR3 is TGCGCCAGCAGCCAAGATCTTCGGGGGTCCTACGAGCAGTACTTC.

The V gene is TRBV9, the J gene TRBJ2-1; TRBD2 matches 9 bases. The CDR3 sequence is 16 residues long. Germline CDR1 is SGDLS and CDR2 is YYNGEE. V lost 4 bases and J lost 7; bases outside the gene matches: 12. CDR3 nucleotide sequence: TGTGCCAGCAGCCCTGAGGCGGGAGGGAGGTTGAATGAGCAGTTCTTC. This translates into CASSPEAGGRLNEQFF. Looking up the rest from reference TRBV9 and TRBJ2-1 gives the full variable domain: DSGVTQTPKHLITATGQRVTLRCSPRSGDLSVYWYQQSLDQGLQFLIQYYNGEERAKGNILERFSAQQFPDLHSELNLSSLELGDSALYFCASSPEAGGRLNEQFFGPGTRLTVL.

The chain couples TRBV18 to TRBJ2-3; D might be TRBD1 (5 bases). The CDR3 is 12 residues long. Germline V gene sequence: CDR1 KGHSH, CDR2 LQKENI. Trimming took off 6 bases at V and 5 bases at J, with 9 bases between the two ends. The CDR3 DNA is TGTGCCAGCTCCCTCCAGGGAGATACGCAGTATTTT. Amino acid sequence: CASSLQGDTQYF. The full variable domain, its missing parts supplied by reference TRBV18 and TRBJ2-3, is NAGVMQNPRHLVRRRGQEARLRCSPMKGHSHVYWYRQLPEEGLKFMVYLQKENIIDESGMPKERFSAEFPKEGPSILRIQQVVRGDSAAYFCASSLQGDTQYFGPGTRLTVL.

The chain joins TRBV9 to TRBJ2-1; D perhaps matches TRBD2 (6 bases). V was shortened by 0 bases and J by 9 bases, with 19 bases between the two germline ends. Germline V CDR1 and CDR2: SGDLS, YYNGEE. This CDR3 has 16 residues. CDR3 residues: CASSVEVTSSGPEQFF. In nucleotides, the CDR3 is TGTGCCAGCAGCGTAGAGGTGACTAGTAGTGGTCCTGAGCAGTTCTTC. The whole variable domain, filled in from reference TRBV9 and TRBJ2-1, reads DSGVTQTPKHLITATGQRVTLRCSPRSGDLSVYWYQQSLDQGLQFLIQYYNGEERAKGNILERFSAQQFPDLHSELNLSSLELGDSALYFCASSVEVTSSGPEQFFGPGTRLTVL.

The chain combines TRBV29-1 with TRBJ2-6; D might be TRBD1 (6 bases). Germline loops: CDR1 SQVTM, CDR2 ANQGSEA. This CDR3 is built from 16 residues. The V and J ends lost 6 bases and 2 bases respectively, with 17 bases between them. The CDR3 DNA reads TGCAGCGTGACGCAGGGGAAGGTAGCTGGGGCCAACGTCCTGACTTTC. This translates into CSVTQGKVAGANVLTF. The full variable domain, its missing parts supplied by reference TRBV29-1 and TRBJ2-6, is SAVISQKPSRDICQRGTSLTIQCQVDSQVTMMFWYRQQPGQSLTLIATANQGSEATYESGFVIDKFPISRPNLTFSTLTVSNMSPEDSSIYLCSVTQGKVAGANVLTFGAGSRLTVL.

DNA of the CDR3: TGTGCCAGCAGCCAGGGACGAGGAGATACGCAGTATTTT. It translates to CASSQGRGDTQYF. The chain combines TRBV5-6 with TRBJ2-3; D might be TRBD1 or TRBD2, each matching 5 bases. V lost 4 bases and J 5 bases, leaving 11 bases between the germline ends. Germline CDR1 reads SGHDT; CDR2 reads YYEEEE. The CDR3 extends over 13 amino acids.

This sequence joins TRBV7-9 and TRBJ2-5; weak D call: TRBD2 (5 bases). Germline V lookup: CDR1 SEHNR, CDR2 FQNEAQ (reference sequence). This CDR3 comprises 15 residues. Trimming took off 5 bases at V and 1 base at J, with 14 bases between the two ends. CDR3 protein: CASSPKEGTQETQYF. The CDR3 region has the DNA TGTGCCAGCAGCCCGAAAGAGGGTACCCAAGAGACCCAGTACTTC.

In this sample, this clone turned up a few times. The gene calls are TRBV7-2 and TRBJ1-1; D unclear. This CDR3 is built from 12 residues. Germline V gene lookup returns CDR1 SGHTA and CDR2 FQGNSA. The V gene lost 5 bases and the J gene lost 4 bases, with 8 bases spanning the gap. The CDR3: CASSPSATEAFF. The DNA of the CDR3 is TGTGCCAGCAGCCCTTCGGCCACTGAAGCTTTCTTT. Looking up the rest from reference TRBV7-2 and TRBJ1-1 gives the full variable domain: GAGVSQSPSNKVTEKGKDVELRCDPISGHTALYWYRQSLGQGLEFLIYFQGNSAPDKSGLPSDRFSAERTGGSVSTLTIQRTQQEDSAVYLCASSPSATEAFFGQGTRLTVV.

The V gene is TRBV7-9, the J gene TRBJ1-5, with 9 bases lining up with TRBD1. This CDR3 spans 15 amino acids. V was pared by 3 bases and J by 5 bases, with 5 bases of the junction left unmatched. From germline, CDR1 is SEHNR and CDR2 FQNEAQ (reference sequence). The CDR3, as DNA: TGTGCCAGCAGCTTTACAGGGGGCCCTCATCAGCCCCAGCATTTT. Its translation: CASSFTGGPHQPQHF.

The V gene is TRBV30, the J gene TRBJ2-5; no clear D gene. V dropped 0 bases and J dropped 4 bases, with 3 bases sitting between them. The CDR3 has 11 amino acids. Germline assignment: CDR1 GTSNPN and CDR2 SVGIG (reference sequence). CDR3 region: CAWSVAETQYF. The DNA of the CDR3 is TGTGCCTGGAGTGTTGCAGAGACCCAGTACTTC.

The chain recombines TRBV6-1 with TRBJ1-5; 10 bases map to TRBD1. CDR3 length: 15 residues. Germline V CDR1 and CDR2: MNHNS, SASEGT. Trimming cost V 8 bases and J 10 bases; bases outside gene matches: 14. In DNA, the CDR3 is TGTGCCAGCGTTGATTTAGGGACAGGGGTACAACCCCAGCATTTT. Its protein product is CASVDLGTGVQPQHF.

This clone appeared once. V is TRBV4-1 and J is TRBJ2-3; possibly TRBD2 for D (5 bases). V lost 2 bases and J lost 4, with 13 bases in between. The CDR3 runs 15 residues. Germline lookup yields CDR1 MGHRA and CDR2 YSYEKL. The CDR3 DNA reads TGCGCCAGCAGCCAATTTAAAGGAGGATCAGATACGCAGTATTTT. It translates to CASSQFKGGSDTQYF.

The gene calls are TRBV4-3 and TRBJ2-1, with a tentative D call TRBD2 (6 bases). CDR1 LGHNA and CDR2 YSLEER come from the germline V gene. The V end was cut by 5 bases, the J end by 6 bases, with 11 bases between. This CDR3 region has 13 residues. CDR3: CASSFTGVNEQFF. DNA of the CDR3: TGCGCCAGCAGCTTCACGGGGGTCAATGAGCAGTTCTTC.

This chain joins TRBV7-8 and TRBJ1-1; a weak D match, TRBD1 (5 bases). Per the germline V gene, CDR1 is SGHVS and CDR2 is FQNEAQ. CDR3 length: 14 amino acids. With 5 bases removed from V and 3 bases from J, the gap between germline ends came to 13 bases. The CDR3 protein is CASSPYGAYTEAFF. The CDR3 DNA reads as TGTGCCAGCAGCCCGTACGGGGCTTACACTGAAGCTTTCTTT.

This clone was observed once. V and J are TRBV25-1 and TRBJ2-1, with a tentative D call TRBD1 (6 bases). Germline values: CDR1 MGHDK, CDR2 SYGVNS. The CDR3 loop spans 15 amino acids. The V and J ends lost 2 bases and 2 bases respectively, with 10 bases between them. DNA of the CDR3: TGTGCCAGCAGTGAACTTCGGGACACCTACAATGAGCAGTTCTTC. Residues: CASSELRDTYNEQFF.

This chain uses TRBV6-6 with TRBJ1-3, with D perhaps matching TRBD1 (6 bases). In germline, CDR1 is MNHNY, CDR2 SVGAGI (reference sequence). The CDR3 is made up of 12 amino acids. The V gene lost 7 bases and the J gene lost 4 bases, with 8 bases spanning the gap. The DNA of the CDR3 is TGTGCCAGCATGGGGGGCGGAAACACCATATATTTT. Translated: CASMGGGNTIYF.

The chain carries TRBV5-4 and TRBJ2-1, with TRBD2 matching over 14 bases. Germline V CDR1 and CDR2: SGHNT, YYREEE (reference sequence). The CDR3 covers 18 residues. The V gene end was trimmed by 0 bases and the J gene end by 2 bases; junction bases not matched to a gene: 4. The CDR3 nucleotides are TGTGCCAGCAGCTTGGGGACTAGCGGGAGGACTACCTACAATGAGCAGTTCTTC. Its protein is CASSLGTSGRTTYNEQFF.

The chain couples TRBV5-1 to TRBJ2-7, with a weak D call TRBD1 (5 bases). There are 15 residues in the CDR3. CDR1 is SGHRS and CDR2 is YFSETQ in the germline V gene. The V end was cut by 0 bases, the J end by 2 bases, with 12 bases between. Here the CDR3 reads CASSLGPGSPYEQYF. The CDR3 DNA follows: TGCGCCAGCAGCTTGGGGCCAGGGTCACCCTACGAGCAGTACTTC.

The rearrangement uses TRBV7-3 and TRBJ2-5; 13 bases agree with TRBD2. The V segment lost 2 bases and the J segment 5 bases; nucleotides outside the gene matches: 5. CDR1 is SGHTA, CDR2 FQGTGA, per germline. This CDR3 has 16 amino acids. The CDR3 here is CASSLGLAGVGETQYF. CDR3 coding DNA: TGTGCCAGCAGCTTAGGACTAGCGGGAGTCGGGGAGACCCAGTACTTC.

V gene TRBV25-1 combines with J gene TRBJ2-1; weak D call: TRBD2 (6 bases). The CDR3 spans 14 residues. Between the trimmed V and J ends, which lost 2 bases and 7 bases, there was a span of 12 bases. CDR1 is MGHDK and CDR2 is SYGVNS in the germline V gene. In DNA, the CDR3 is TGTGCCAGCAGTGAAGTAACTAGCAGAAATGAGCAGTTCTTC. Translated: CASSEVTSRNEQFF.

The chain recombines TRBV19 with TRBJ2-7, with 8 bases matching TRBD2. V gave up 8 bases and J gave up 4 bases; unmatched junction bases: 10. Germline-derived CDR1 and CDR2 are LNHDA and SQIVND (reference sequence). The CDR3 totals 14 residues. The CDR3 spells CASSFSGKSYEQYF. DNA for the CDR3: TGTGCCAGTTCGTTTAGCGGGAAGTCTTACGAGCAGTACTTC.

The chain joins TRBV19 to TRBJ2-7; D unclear. The ends were cut back, 6 bases at V and 2 bases at J, with 11 bases in the middle. The CDR3 extends over 13 amino acids. Per germline, CDR1 LNHDA and CDR2 SQIVND (reference sequence). CDR3 DNA sequence: TGTGCCAGTAGCGCGACAATTACCTACGAGCAGTACTTC. This codes for CASSATITYEQYF.

V gene TRBV2 combines with J gene TRBJ2-2; no clear D. Germline values: CDR1 SNHLY, CDR2 FYNNEI. V lost 7 bases to trimming and J lost 7 bases, with 13 bases between them. The CDR3 is 13 amino acids. The CDR3 reads CASTAGYDGELFF. Here the CDR3 DNA reads TGTGCCAGCACGGCAGGCTATGACGGGGAGCTGTTTTTT. The whole variable domain, filled in from reference TRBV2 and TRBJ2-2, reads EPEVTQTPSHQVTQMGQEVILRCVPISNHLYFYWYRQILGQKVEFLVSFYNNEISEKSEIFDDQFSVERPDGSNFTLKIRSTKLEDSAMYFCASTAGYDGELFFGEGSRLTVL.

The chain employs TRBV13 and TRBJ2-3, with 11 bases that match TRBD2. With 2 bases clipped from V and 3 bases from J, the junction kept 4 bases outside the gene matches. This CDR3 comprises 16 residues. Germline V lookup: CDR1 PRHDT, CDR2 FYEKMQ (reference sequence). Here the CDR3 reads CASSLLLAGGTDTQYF. CDR3 nucleotide sequence: TGTGCCAGCAGCTTACTCCTAGCGGGAGGTACAGATACGCAGTATTTT.